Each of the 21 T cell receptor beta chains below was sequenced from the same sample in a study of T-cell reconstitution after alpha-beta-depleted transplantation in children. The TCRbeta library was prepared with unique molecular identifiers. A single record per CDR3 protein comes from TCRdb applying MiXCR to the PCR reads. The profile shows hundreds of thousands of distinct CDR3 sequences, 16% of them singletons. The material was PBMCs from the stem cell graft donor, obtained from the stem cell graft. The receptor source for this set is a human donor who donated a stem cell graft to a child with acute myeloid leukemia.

The CDR3 loop reads CASSPSREGTGKDTQYF. CDR3 sequence (DNA): TGTGCCAGCAGTCCCTCCCGGGAGGGGACGGGGAAAGATACGCAGTATTTT. The chain has TRBV28 and TRBJ2-3; 8 bases are a match to TRBD2. This CDR3 region has 17 residues. In germline, CDR1 is MDHEN, CDR2 SYDVKM. The junction had 15 bases not matched to a gene; V was cut back by 5 bases and J by 5 bases.

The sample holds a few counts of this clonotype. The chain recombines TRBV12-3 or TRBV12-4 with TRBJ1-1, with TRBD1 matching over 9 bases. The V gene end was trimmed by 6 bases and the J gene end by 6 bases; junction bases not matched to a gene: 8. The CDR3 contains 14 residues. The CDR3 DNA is TGTGCCAGCAGCCGGACAGGGGATAACGCTGAAGCTTTCTTT. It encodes CASSRTGDNAEAFF.

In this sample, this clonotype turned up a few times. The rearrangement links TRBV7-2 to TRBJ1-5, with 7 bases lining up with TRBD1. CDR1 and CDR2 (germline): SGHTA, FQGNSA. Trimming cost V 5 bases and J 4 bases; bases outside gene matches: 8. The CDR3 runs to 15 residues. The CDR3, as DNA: TGTGCCAGCAGCCCCTGGACAGGACAAAATCAGCCCCAGCATTTT. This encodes CASSPWTGQNQPQHF.

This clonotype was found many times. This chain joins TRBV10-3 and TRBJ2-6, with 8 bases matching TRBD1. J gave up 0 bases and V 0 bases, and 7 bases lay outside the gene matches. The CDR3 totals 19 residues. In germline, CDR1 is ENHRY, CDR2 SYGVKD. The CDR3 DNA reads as TGTGCCATCAGTGAGTCGGGCAGGGGGCCACGCTCTGGGGCCAACGTCCTGACTTTC. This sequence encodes CAISESGRGPRSGANVLTF.

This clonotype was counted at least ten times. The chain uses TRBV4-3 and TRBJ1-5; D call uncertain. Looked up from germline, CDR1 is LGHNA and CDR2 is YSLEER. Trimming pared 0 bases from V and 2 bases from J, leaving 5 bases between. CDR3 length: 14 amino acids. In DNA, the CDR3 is TGCGCCAGCAGCCAAGACTGGCGCAATCAGCCCCAGCATTTT. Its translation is CASSQDWRNQPQHF.

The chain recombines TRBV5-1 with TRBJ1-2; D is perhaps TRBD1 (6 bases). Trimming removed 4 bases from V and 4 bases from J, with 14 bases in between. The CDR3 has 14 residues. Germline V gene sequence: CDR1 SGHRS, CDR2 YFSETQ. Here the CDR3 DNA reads TGCGCCAGCAGCCCAGGACAGAACCTCTATGGCTACACCTTC. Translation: CASSPGQNLYGYTF.

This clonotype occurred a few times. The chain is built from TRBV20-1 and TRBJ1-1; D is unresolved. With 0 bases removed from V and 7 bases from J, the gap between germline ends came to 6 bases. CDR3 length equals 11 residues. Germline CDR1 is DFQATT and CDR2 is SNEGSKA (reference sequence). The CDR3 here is CSAREGSEAFF. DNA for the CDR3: TGCAGTGCTAGAGAGGGCAGTGAAGCTTTCTTT.

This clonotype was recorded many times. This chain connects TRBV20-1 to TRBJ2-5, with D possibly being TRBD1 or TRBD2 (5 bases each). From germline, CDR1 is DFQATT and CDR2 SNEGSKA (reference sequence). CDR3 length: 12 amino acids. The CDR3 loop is CRAGGSQETQYF. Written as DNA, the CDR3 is TGCAGGGCTGGGGGAAGTCAAGAGACCCAGTACTTC.

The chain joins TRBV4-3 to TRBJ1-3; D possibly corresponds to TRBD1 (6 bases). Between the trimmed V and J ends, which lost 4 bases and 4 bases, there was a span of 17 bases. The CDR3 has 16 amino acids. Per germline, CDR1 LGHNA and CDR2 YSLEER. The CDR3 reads CASSPLLAGEGNTIYF. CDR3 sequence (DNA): TGCGCCAGCAGCCCATTACTTGCAGGGGAAGGAAACACCATATATTTT.

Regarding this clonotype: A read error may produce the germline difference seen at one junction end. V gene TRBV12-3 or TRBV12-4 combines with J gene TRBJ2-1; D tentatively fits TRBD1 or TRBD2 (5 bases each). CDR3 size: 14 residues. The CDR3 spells CASSLRDLYNEEFF. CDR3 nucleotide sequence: TGTGCCAGCAGTCTCCGGGACCTCTACAATGAGGAGTTCTTC.

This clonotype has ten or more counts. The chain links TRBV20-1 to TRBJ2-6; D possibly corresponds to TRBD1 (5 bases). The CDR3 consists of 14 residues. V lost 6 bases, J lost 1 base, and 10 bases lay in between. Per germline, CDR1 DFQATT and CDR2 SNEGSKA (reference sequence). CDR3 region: CSAKTESGANVLTF. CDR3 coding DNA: TGCAGTGCCAAGACAGAATCTGGGGCCAACGTCCTGACTTTC.

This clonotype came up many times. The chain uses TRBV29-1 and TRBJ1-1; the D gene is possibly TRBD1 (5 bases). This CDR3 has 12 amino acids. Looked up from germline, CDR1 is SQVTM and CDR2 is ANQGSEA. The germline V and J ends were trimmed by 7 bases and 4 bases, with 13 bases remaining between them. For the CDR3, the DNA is TGCAGCGCCTTCAGGGACGGCACTGAAGCTTTCTTT. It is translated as CSAFRDGTEAFF.

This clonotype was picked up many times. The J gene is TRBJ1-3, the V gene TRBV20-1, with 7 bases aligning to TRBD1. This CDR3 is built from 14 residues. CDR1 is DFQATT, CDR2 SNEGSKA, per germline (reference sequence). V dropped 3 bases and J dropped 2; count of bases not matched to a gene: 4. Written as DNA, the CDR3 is TGCAGTGCTAGTGTTACAGGGGCTGGAAACACCATATATTTT. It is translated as CSASVTGAGNTIYF.

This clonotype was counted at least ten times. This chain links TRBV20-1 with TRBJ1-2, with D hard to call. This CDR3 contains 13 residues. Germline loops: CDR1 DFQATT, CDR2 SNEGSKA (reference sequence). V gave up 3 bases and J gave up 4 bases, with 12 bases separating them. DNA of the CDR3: TGCAGTGCTAGGGAGAGAGTCCTCTATGGCTACACCTTC. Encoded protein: CSARERVLYGYTF.

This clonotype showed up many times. CDR3 bases: TGCAGTGCCCCCGGGGCAGGGCAAGAGACCCAGTACTTC. Translation gives CSAPGAGQETQYF. The chain links TRBV20-1 to TRBJ2-5; D could derive from TRBD1 or TRBD2 (5 bases each). In germline, CDR1 is DFQATT, CDR2 SNEGSKA (reference sequence). CDR3 length equals 13 residues. V lost 6 bases and J 2 bases, leaving 13 bases between the germline ends.

This CDR3 reads CASSQDRDTPGNQPQHF. CDR3 DNA: TGCGCCAGCAGCCAAGATCGGGACACCCCAGGTAATCAGCCCCAGCATTTT. The chain joins TRBV4-3 to TRBJ1-5, with D possibly matching TRBD1 (6 bases). The CDR3 has 17 amino acids. V was pared by 0 bases and J by 4 bases, with 16 bases between. CDR1 is LGHNA, CDR2 YSLEER, per germline.

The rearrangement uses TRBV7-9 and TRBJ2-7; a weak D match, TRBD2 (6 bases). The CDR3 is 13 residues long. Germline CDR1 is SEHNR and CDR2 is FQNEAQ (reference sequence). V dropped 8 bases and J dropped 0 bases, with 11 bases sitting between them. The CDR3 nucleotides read TGTGCCAGCCTCGGACTAAGCTCCTACGAGCAGTACTTC. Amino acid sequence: CASLGLSSYEQYF.

CDR3 bases: TGCAGCGTTGAGGGGCGGAACATTCAGTACTTC. Translation gives CSVEGRNIQYF. The genes are TRBV29-1 and TRBJ2-4; D perhaps matches TRBD1 (5 bases). The CDR3 is made up of 11 amino acids. Trimming left V 3 bases short and J 7 bases short, with 7 bases between. Germline V gene lookup returns CDR1 SQVTM and CDR2 ANQGSEA.

The DNA for the CDR3 is TGTGCCAGCAGCTTTGGCCTCAGGACAGGGGACACTGAAGCTTTCTTT. Encoded protein: CASSFGLRTGDTEAFF. The chain joins TRBV11-2 to TRBJ1-1; 9 bases match TRBD1. Germline CDR1 is SGHAT and CDR2 is FQNNGV. This CDR3 is built from 16 residues. V lost 3 bases, J lost 3 bases, and 8 bases stayed unmatched. Full variable domain (missing parts from reference TRBV11-2 and TRBJ1-1): EAGVAQSPRYKIIEKRQSVAFWCNPISGHATLYWYQQILGQGPKLLIQFQNNGVVDDSQLPKDRFSAERLKGVDSTLKIQPAKLEDSAVYLCASSFGLRTGDTEAFFGQGTRLTVV.

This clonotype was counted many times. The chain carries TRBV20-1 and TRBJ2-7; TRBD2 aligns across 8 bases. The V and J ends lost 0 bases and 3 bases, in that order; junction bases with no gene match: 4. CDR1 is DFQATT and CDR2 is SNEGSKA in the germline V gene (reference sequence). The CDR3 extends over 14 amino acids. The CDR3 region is CSARDLLADYEQYV. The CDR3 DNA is TGCAGTGCTAGAGACTTACTAGCGGACTACGAGCAGTACGTC.

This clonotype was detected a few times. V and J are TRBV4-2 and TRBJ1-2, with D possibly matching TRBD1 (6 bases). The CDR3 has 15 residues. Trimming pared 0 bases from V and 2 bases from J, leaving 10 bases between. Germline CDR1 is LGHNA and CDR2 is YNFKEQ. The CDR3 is CASSQEPTGNYGYTF. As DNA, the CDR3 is TGTGCCAGCAGCCAAGAACCCACAGGGAACTATGGCTACACCTTC.